The 28 T cell receptor beta chains below were found in one sample sequenced in a study of blood T cells in healthy people across ages. The second PCR ran about 6 to 12 cycles with a sample-barcoded 5' primer and J-beta primers. TCRdb reprocessed the 5' RACE reads via MiXCR and lists one record per CDR3 protein. There are approximately 1.5 million distinct CDR3 sequences in the sample; 30% to 35% occur only once, and around 11% lies in the top ten. The sequenced sample was blood. These receptors were obtained from a woman in her twenties or thirties in good health.

This clonotype was picked up a small number of times. CDR3 sequence reads: CAIRPWGGFVNEQFF. Here the CDR3 DNA reads TGTGCCATCCGTCCCTGGGGGGGATTTGTCAATGAGCAGTTCTTC. The V and J genes are TRBV10-3 and TRBJ2-1; TRBD2 aligns across 7 bases. Germline V gene lookup returns CDR1 ENHRY and CDR2 SYGVKD. CDR3 length equals 15 residues. With 8 bases clipped from V and 6 bases from J, the junction kept 13 bases outside the gene matches.

This clonotype was observed once. A single base separates this from a much larger clone, so it may be a read error. V gene TRBV10-3 combines with J gene TRBJ2-1, with D hard to call. CDR3 length: 13 amino acids. Germline V gene lookup returns CDR1 ENHRY and CDR2 SYGVKD. The CDR3 protein is CASSEDGNNEQFF. As DNA, the CDR3 is TGTGCCAGCAGTGAGGACGGAAACAATGAGCAGTTCTTC.

The chain links TRBV20-1 to TRBJ2-1; D unclear. In germline, CDR1 is DFQATT, CDR2 SNEGSKA (reference sequence). The CDR3 loop spans 14 amino acids. Trimming cost V 4 bases and J 0 bases, with 10 bases left between them. The CDR3 sequence: CSATTPSSYNEQFF. The DNA of the CDR3 is TGCAGTGCTACCACTCCAAGCTCCTACAATGAGCAGTTCTTC.

The chain is built from TRBV27 and TRBJ2-7; 7 bases fit TRBD2. The CDR3 length is 15 residues. Germline V lookup: CDR1 MNHEY, CDR2 SMNVEV (reference sequence). V was pared by 2 bases and J by 2 bases, with 6 bases of the junction left unmatched. CDR3 residues: CASSLALAVPYEQYF. DNA of the CDR3: TGTGCCAGCAGTTTAGCTCTAGCGGTCCCCTACGAGCAGTACTTC.

The chain uses TRBV20-1 and TRBJ2-1; D not resolved. The germline V gene encodes CDR1 DFQATT and CDR2 SNEGSKA (reference sequence). Trimming shortened V by 5 bases and J by 3 bases, and 14 bases separated the two germline ends. This CDR3 has 14 amino acids. The CDR3 reads CSALSESFYNEQFF. The CDR3 DNA follows: TGCAGTGCTCTCTCTGAGAGCTTCTACAATGAGCAGTTCTTC.

The rearrangement joins TRBV7-2 to TRBJ2-5, with 10 bases fitting TRBD2. The CDR3 runs to 15 residues. The junction had 14 bases not matched to a gene; V was cut back by 5 bases and J by 11 bases. CDR1 and CDR2 from the germline V gene are SGHTA and FQGNSA. CDR3 nucleotides: TGTGCCAGCAGCAAGATGAGCGGGAGGGTCCACGGGCAGTACTTC. The encoded protein is CASSKMSGRVHGQYF.

This clonotype appeared once. This chain joins TRBV3-1 and TRBJ2-3; D unclear. Trimming removed 2 bases from V and 1 base from J, with 16 bases in between. Germline V gene data show CDR1 as LGHDT and CDR2 as YNNKEL (reference sequence). The CDR3 contains 17 residues. As DNA, the CDR3 is TGTGCCAGCAGCCAATTCCTCGCGGACGGCGGCACAGATACGCAGTATTTT. Its translation: CASSQFLADGGTDTQYF.

V is TRBV3-1 and J is TRBJ2-7; 13 bases align to TRBD2. V trimming: 2 bases; J trimming: 10 bases; junction bases outside the gene matches: 14. CDR1 and CDR2 (germline): LGHDT, YNNKEL (reference sequence). The CDR3 contains 17 residues. In DNA form, the CDR3 reads TGTGCCAGCAGCCAAACCGGGACTAGCGGGAAGCGAATCACCCAGTACTTC. This codes for CASSQTGTSGKRITQYF.

In this sample, this clonotype turned up a few times. V and J are TRBV20-1 and TRBJ2-5; 7 bases line up with TRBD2. Germline trimming cut 5 bases from V and 4 bases from J; bases unmatched to any gene: 7. The CDR3 is 13 amino acids. The germline V gene encodes CDR1 DFQATT and CDR2 SNEGSKA (reference sequence). The DNA for the CDR3 is TGCAGTGCTCTACCGACTAGCAGAGAGACCCAGTACTTC. Protein sequence: CSALPTSRETQYF.

This clonotype was detected a few times. The J gene is TRBJ2-3, the V gene TRBV7-6; TRBD2 matches at 8 bases. This CDR3 spans 16 amino acids. Germline CDR1 and CDR2: SGHVS and FNYEAQ. V was pared by 4 bases and J by 1 base, with 7 bases of the junction left unmatched. CDR3 nucleotides: TGTGCCAGCAGCTCCGGGGGGGGCAGGGGCACAGATACGCAGTATTTT. Translating it yields CASSSGGGRGTDTQYF.

The chain has TRBV20-1 and TRBJ2-2, with D hard to call. Germline loops: CDR1 DFQATT, CDR2 SNEGSKA (reference sequence). V lost 3 bases and J 1 base, leaving 3 bases between the germline ends. The CDR3 extends over 12 amino acids. The DNA for the CDR3 is TGCAGTGCTAGTTGGAACACCGGGGAGCTGTTTTTT. Translation: CSASWNTGELFF.

This clonotype was seen a few times. J is TRBJ2-7 and V is TRBV7-8; D unresolved. This CDR3 is 11 amino acids long. V was cut by 5 bases and J by 6 bases, with 8 bases left in between. Germline V lookup: CDR1 SGHVS, CDR2 FQNEAQ. The chain's CDR3 is CASSPSFEQYF. The CDR3 bases are TGTGCCAGCAGCCCCAGCTTCGAGCAGTACTTC.

The rearrangement joins TRBV3-1 to TRBJ1-2; D unresolved. CDR1 LGHDT and CDR2 YNNKEL come from the germline V gene (reference sequence). V lost 8 bases, J lost 2 bases, and 15 bases lay in between. The CDR3 is 14 amino acids. The CDR3 protein is CASAVGWENYGYTF. In DNA form, the CDR3 reads TGTGCCAGCGCGGTAGGGTGGGAGAACTATGGCTACACCTTC.

The genes are TRBV2 and TRBJ2-7, with 8 bases matching TRBD1. V gave up 4 bases and J gave up 3 bases; unmatched junction bases: 8. The CDR3 length is 15 residues. Germline-derived CDR1 and CDR2 are SNHLY and FYNNEI. CDR3: CASSGETGAGYEQYF. CDR3 coding DNA: TGTGCCAGCAGTGGGGAGACAGGGGCGGGCTACGAGCAGTACTTC.

With respect to this clonotype: One end of the junction varies from germline; a read error may be responsible. The CDR3 spells CAINEGGLAKNIQYF. For the CDR3, the DNA is TGTGCCATCAATGAGGGTGGGCTAGCCAAAAACATTCAGTACTTC. The rearrangement links TRBV10-3 to TRBJ2-4; D might be TRBD2 (5 bases). Germline lookup yields CDR1 ENHRY and CDR2 SYGVKD. This CDR3 contains 15 residues.

The chain uses TRBV20-1 and TRBJ2-3, with D possibly called TRBD1 or TRBD2 (5 bases each). The CDR3 extends over 20 amino acids. The V and J ends lost 0 bases and 1 base respectively, with 26 bases between them. Germline CDR1 DFQATT, CDR2 SNEGSKA (reference sequence). The CDR3 loop reads CSARDWFNGYRDLRTDTQYF. The CDR3 region has the DNA TGCAGTGCTAGAGATTGGTTCAATGGCTATCGGGACCTACGCACAGATACGCAGTATTTT.

At least ten counts were recorded for this clonotype. The chain is built from TRBV12-3 or TRBV12-4 and TRBJ2-7, with 8 positions matching TRBD1. V trimming: 5 bases; J trimming: 3 bases; junction bases outside the gene matches: 12. The CDR3 spans 16 residues. The CDR3 bases are TGTGCCAGCAGTCGAACCCTGACAGGGGAGGTCTACGAGCAGTACTTC. Translated, it gives CASSRTLTGEVYEQYF.

CDR3 region: CASSPVWRTGLDNGYTF. For the CDR3, the DNA is TGTGCCAGCAGCCCGGTTTGGAGGACAGGGTTGGACAATGGCTACACCTTC. The chain links TRBV7-9 to TRBJ1-2; 8 nucleotides align to TRBD1. From germline, CDR1 is SEHNR and CDR2 FQNEAQ (reference sequence). The CDR3 consists of 17 residues. The V gene end was trimmed by 5 bases and the J gene end by 6 bases; junction bases not matched to a gene: 17.

As regards this clonotype: The junction and the germline gene differ at one end; a read error may be behind it. The V gene is TRBV20-1, the J gene TRBJ2-3, with 9 bases that match TRBD2. This CDR3 has 16 residues. Germline CDR1 reads DFQATT; CDR2 reads SNEGSKA (reference sequence). DNA of the CDR3: TGCAGTGCGAGAGAGTCATGGCGGGGGGGCGCAGATACGCAGTATTTT. The encoded protein is CSARESWRGGADTQYF.

The chain employs TRBV5-4 and TRBJ2-7; TRBD2 aligns across 12 bases. Germline V gives CDR1 SGHNT, CDR2 YYREEE (reference sequence). This CDR3 region has 17 residues. The V gene end was trimmed by 3 bases and the J gene end by 7 bases; junction bases not matched to a gene: 14. CDR3 loop: CASSWPASGGGLREQYF. CDR3 in DNA: TGTGCCAGCAGCTGGCCCGCTAGCGGGGGGGGGCTTCGTGAGCAGTACTTC.

This chain connects TRBV4-1 to TRBJ1-5, with 7 bases fitting TRBD1. CDR1 is MGHRA, CDR2 YSYEKL, per germline. Unmatched junction bases numbered 9, after V lost 3 bases and J lost 7 bases. The CDR3 length is 15 residues. The CDR3 spells CASSHTQGKWQPQHF. The DNA for the CDR3 is TGCGCCAGCAGCCACACACAGGGGAAATGGCAGCCCCAGCATTTT.

With regard to this clonotype: Just one base apart from a much larger clone, this may be a read error. The J gene is TRBJ2-1, the V gene TRBV29-1; maybe TRBD1 (6 bases). V lost 6 bases and J 7 bases, leaving 13 bases between the germline ends. The CDR3 extends over 12 amino acids. CDR1 and CDR2 (germline): SQVTM, ANQGSEA. The CDR3 spells CSVPDSQNEQFF. CDR3 coding DNA: TGCAGCGTCCCGGACAGCCAGAATGAGCAGTTCTTC.

The chain links TRBV20-1 to TRBJ2-1; 10 bases match TRBD2. Germline V CDR1 and CDR2: DFQATT, SNEGSKA (reference sequence). The CDR3 has 15 amino acids. The V gene end was trimmed by 1 base and the J gene end by 6 bases; junction bases not matched to a gene: 6. The CDR3 nucleotides read TGCAGTGCTAGAGGGGTAGCGGGGGGAATCAATGAGCAGTTCTTC. Residues: CSARGVAGGINEQFF.

This clonotype was detected many times. The V gene is TRBV12-3 or TRBV12-4, the J gene TRBJ2-1; tentative D call: TRBD2 (5 bases). The CDR3 length is 12 residues. With 6 bases removed from V and 8 bases from J, the gap between germline ends came to 11 bases. The CDR3 region has the DNA TGTGCCAGCAGCCGTACTAGGGATGAGCAGTTCTTC. Translating gives CASSRTRDEQFF.

The CDR3 DNA reads as TGCGCCAGCAGCTCAGGGGAGCGGGGGGGCGTCGATACGCAGTATTTT. It codes for CASSSGERGGVDTQYF. This chain uses TRBV5-1 with TRBJ2-3; 10 bases fit TRBD2. CDR1 SGHRS and CDR2 YFSETQ come from the germline V gene. The CDR3 is made up of 16 amino acids. The J segment lost 6 bases and the V segment lost 3 bases, leaving 10 bases of the junction unmatched. Looking up the rest from reference TRBV5-1 and TRBJ2-3 gives the full variable domain: KAGVTQTPRYLIKTRGQQVTLSCSPISGHRSVSWYQQTPGQGLQFLFEYFSETQRNKGNFPGRFSGRQFSNSRSEMNVSTLELGDSALYLCASSSGERGGVDTQYFGPGTRLTVL.

This clonotype was observed a handful of times. The V call is TRBV14, the J call TRBJ2-1; a possible D gene is TRBD2 (6 bases). CDR3 length: 16 residues. Germline lookup yields CDR1 SGHDN and CDR2 FVKESK. V dropped 6 bases and J dropped 7 bases, with 22 bases sitting between them. The chain's CDR3 is CASSGPGLKHVNEQFF. CDR3 nucleotide sequence: TGTGCCAGCAGTGGACCGGGACTCAAGCACGTTAATGAGCAGTTCTTC.

In its sample, this clonotype was seen a few times. The chain has TRBV20-1 and TRBJ2-3; 7 bases fit TRBD1. Germline CDR1 reads DFQATT; CDR2 reads SNEGSKA (reference sequence). This CDR3 has 14 amino acids. The trim removed 5 bases at V and 4 bases at J, leaving 9 bases unmatched. The CDR3 DNA is TGCAGTGCTTCCGGGACAGAAGTCCCAGATACGCAGTATTTT. It is translated as CSASGTEVPDTQYF.

V is TRBV4-1 and J is TRBJ2-1; D is ambiguous. This CDR3 has 16 amino acids. V was shortened by 1 base and J by 9 bases, with 19 bases between the two germline ends. Germline assignment: CDR1 MGHRA and CDR2 YSYEKL. Here the CDR3 DNA reads TGCGCCAGCAGCCAAGGCCGACTTGCCGACTGGGCTGAGCAGTTCTTC. Residues: CASSQGRLADWAEQFF.